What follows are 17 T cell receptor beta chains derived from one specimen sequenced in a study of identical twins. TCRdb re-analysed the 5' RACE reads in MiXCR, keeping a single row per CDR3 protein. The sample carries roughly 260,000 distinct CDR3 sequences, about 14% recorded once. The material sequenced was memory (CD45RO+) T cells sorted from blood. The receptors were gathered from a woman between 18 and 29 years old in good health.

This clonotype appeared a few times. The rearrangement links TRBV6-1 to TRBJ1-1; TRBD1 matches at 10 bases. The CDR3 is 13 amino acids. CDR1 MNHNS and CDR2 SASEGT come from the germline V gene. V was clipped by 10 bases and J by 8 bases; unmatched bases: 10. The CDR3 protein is CATRSTGGKEAFF. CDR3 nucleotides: TGTGCCACCAGGTCGACAGGGGGCAAAGAAGCTTTCTTT.

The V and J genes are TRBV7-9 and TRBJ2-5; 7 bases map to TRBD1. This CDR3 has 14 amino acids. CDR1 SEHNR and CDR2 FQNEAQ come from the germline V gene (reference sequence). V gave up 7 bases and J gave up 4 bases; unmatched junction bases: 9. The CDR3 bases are TGTGCCAGCACCCTACAGGGGTTTCGAGAGACCCAGTACTTC. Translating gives CASTLQGFRETQYF. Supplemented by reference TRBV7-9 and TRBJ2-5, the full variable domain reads DTGVSQNPRHKITKRGQNVTFRCDPISEHNRLYWYRQTLGQGPEFLTYFQNEAQLEKSRLLSDRFSAERPKGSFSTLEIQRTEQGDSAMYLCASTLQGFRETQYFGPGTRLLVL.

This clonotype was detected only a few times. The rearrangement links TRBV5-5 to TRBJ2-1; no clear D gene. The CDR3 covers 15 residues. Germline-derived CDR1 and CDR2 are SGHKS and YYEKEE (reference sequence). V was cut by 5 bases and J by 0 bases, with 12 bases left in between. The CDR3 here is CASSIQGSSYNEQFF. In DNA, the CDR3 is TGTGCCAGCAGTATACAAGGATCCTCCTACAATGAGCAGTTCTTC. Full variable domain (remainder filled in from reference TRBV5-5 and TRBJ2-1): DAGVTQSPTHLIKTRGQQVTLRCSPISGHKSVSWYQQVLGQGPQFIFQYYEKEERGRGNFPDRFSARQFPNYSSELNVNALLLGDSALYLCASSIQGSSYNEQFFGPGTRLTVL.

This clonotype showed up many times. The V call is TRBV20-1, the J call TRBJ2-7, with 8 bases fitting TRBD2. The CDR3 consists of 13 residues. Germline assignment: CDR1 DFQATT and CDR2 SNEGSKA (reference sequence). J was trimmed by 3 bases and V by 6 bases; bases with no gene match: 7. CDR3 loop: CSAFSGASYEQYF. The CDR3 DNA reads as TGCAGTGCATTTAGCGGGGCCAGCTACGAGCAGTACTTC.

The CDR3 bases are TGTGCCAGCAGTGAATATAACAGCTTCTATGGCTACACCTTC. Its translation: CASSEYNSFYGYTF. The V gene is TRBV25-1, the J gene TRBJ1-2, with no clear D. This CDR3 comprises 14 residues. The V end was cut by 0 bases, the J end by 4 bases, with 9 bases between. Germline assignment: CDR1 MGHDK and CDR2 SYGVNS.

CDR3 in DNA: TGCAGTGCTAGAGATCTCCAGGGGGCGAAGAATGAGCAGTTCTTC. It codes for CSARDLQGAKNEQFF. V is TRBV20-1 and J is TRBJ2-1, with 8 nucleotides matching TRBD1. J lost 7 bases, V lost 0 bases, and 8 bases had no gene match. CDR3 size: 15 residues. Germline CDR1 and CDR2: DFQATT and SNEGSKA (reference sequence).

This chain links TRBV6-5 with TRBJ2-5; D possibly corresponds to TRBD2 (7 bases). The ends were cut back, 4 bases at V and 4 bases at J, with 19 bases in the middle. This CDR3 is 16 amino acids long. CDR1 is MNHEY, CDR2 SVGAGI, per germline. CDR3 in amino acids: CASSSLIGGGPETQYF. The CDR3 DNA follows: TGTGCCAGCAGTTCCCTGATAGGGGGGGGCCCAGAGACCCAGTACTTC.

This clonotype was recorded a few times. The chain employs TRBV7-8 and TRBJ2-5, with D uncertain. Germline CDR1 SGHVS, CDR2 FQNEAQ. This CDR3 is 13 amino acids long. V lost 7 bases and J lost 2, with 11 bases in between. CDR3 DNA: TGTGCCAGCACCCCCCTCAGGCAAGAGACCCAGTACTTC. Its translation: CASTPLRQETQYF. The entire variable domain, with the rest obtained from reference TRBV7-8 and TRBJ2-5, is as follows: GAGVSQSPRYKVAKRGQDVALRCDPISGHVSLFWYQQALGQGPEFLTYFQNEAQLDKSGLPSDRFFAERPEGSVSTLKIQRTQQEDSAVYLCASTPLRQETQYFGPGTRLLVL.

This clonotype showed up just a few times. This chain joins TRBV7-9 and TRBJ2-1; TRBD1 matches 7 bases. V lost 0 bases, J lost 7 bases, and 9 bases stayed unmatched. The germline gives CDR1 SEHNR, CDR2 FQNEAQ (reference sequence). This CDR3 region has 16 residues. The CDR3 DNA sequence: TGTGCCAGCAGCTTAGCGATGGCTGGCAGGGGGAATGAGCAGTTCTTC. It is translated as CASSLAMAGRGNEQFF.

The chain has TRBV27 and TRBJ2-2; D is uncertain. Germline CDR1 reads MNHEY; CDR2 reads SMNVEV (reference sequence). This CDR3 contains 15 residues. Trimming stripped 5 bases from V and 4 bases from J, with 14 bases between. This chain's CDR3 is CASSLRLYTTGELFF. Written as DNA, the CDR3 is TGTGCCAGCAGTCTCCGGCTCTACACCACCGGGGAGCTGTTTTTT.

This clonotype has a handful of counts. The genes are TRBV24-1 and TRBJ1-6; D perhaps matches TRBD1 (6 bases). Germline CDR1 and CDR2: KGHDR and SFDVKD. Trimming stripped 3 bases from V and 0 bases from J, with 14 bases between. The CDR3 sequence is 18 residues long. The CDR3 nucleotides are TGTGCCACCAGTGATCGACGGACAGCCAGCTCCTATAATTCACCCCTCCACTTT. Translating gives CATSDRRTASSYNSPLHF.

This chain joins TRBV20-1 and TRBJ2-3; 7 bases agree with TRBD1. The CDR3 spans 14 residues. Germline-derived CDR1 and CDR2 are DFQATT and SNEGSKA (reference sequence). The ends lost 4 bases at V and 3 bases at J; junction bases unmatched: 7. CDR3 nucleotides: TGCAGTGCTACCCCCGGGACAGCTACAGATACGCAGTATTTT. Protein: CSATPGTATDTQYF.

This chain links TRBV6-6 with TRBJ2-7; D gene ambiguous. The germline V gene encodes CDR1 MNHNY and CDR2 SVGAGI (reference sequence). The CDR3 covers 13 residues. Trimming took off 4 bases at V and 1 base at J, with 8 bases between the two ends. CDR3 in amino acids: CASSSSHSYEQYF. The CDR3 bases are TGTGCCAGCAGTTCCAGCCATTCCTACGAGCAGTACTTC.

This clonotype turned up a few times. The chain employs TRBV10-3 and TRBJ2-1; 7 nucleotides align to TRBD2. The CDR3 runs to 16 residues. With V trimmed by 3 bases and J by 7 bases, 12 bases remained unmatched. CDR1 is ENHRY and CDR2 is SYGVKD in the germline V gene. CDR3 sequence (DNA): TGTGCCATCAGTGAAGCGGGGAACTTCCCAAGGAATGAGCAGTTCTTC. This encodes CAISEAGNFPRNEQFF.

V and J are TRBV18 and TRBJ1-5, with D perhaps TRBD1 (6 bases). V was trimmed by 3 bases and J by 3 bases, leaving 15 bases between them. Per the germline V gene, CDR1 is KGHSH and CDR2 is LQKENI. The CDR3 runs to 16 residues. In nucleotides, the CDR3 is TGTGCCAGCTCACCCGATCGGGGGGCCCCCAATCAGCCCCAGCATTTT. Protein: CASSPDRGAPNQPQHF.

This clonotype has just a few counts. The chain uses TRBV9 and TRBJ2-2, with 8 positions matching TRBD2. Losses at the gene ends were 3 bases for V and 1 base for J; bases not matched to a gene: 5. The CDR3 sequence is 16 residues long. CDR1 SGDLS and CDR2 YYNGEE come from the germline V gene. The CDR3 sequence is CASSGKRGRNTGELFF. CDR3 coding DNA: TGTGCCAGCAGCGGTAAGCGGGGGAGGAACACCGGGGAGCTGTTTTTT.

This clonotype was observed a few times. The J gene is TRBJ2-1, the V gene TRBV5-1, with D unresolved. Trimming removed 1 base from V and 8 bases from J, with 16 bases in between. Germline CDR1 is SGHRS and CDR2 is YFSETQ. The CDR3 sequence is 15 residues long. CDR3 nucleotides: TGCGCCAGCAGCTTGCGCCGGCCCTTGGTGGATGAGCAGTTCTTC. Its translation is CASSLRRPLVDEQFF.